This paragraph reports one T cell receptor beta chain. The data are from a study of early T cells in non-severe SARS-CoV-2 infection. The CDR3 consists of 13 residues. V shed 0 bases and J shed 5 bases, with 9 bases lying between them. Germline CDR1 SGHRS, CDR2 YFSETQ. Each CDR3 protein is one row after TCRdb ran MiXCR on the 5' RACE reads. The profile shows over 85,000 distinct CDR3 sequences, roughly 12% of them singletons. The sample consisted of whole blood, taken at baseline. The TCR sequence derives from an adult who was a healthcare worker with PCR-confirmed SARS-CoV-2 infection or an uninfected control (not recorded which). The chain uses TRBV5-1 and TRBJ2-7; D is unresolved. CDR3 residues: CASSLEPTNEQYF. The CDR3 nucleotides are TGCGCCAGCAGCTTGGAGCCAACCAACGAGCAGTACTTC.